The clone carrying this T cell receptor beta chain was seen repeatedly, ten times or more. Its antigen is as yet unknown. TCR beta libraries were built with iRepertoire HTBI primers and Arm-PCR of CDR3 regions. TCRdb redid the calling of the multiplex PCR reads with MiXCR, one entry per CDR3 protein. The sample consists of 250,000 or so distinct CDR3 sequences, 20% of them appearing once. The data belong to a study of regulatory T cells in long-lasting Graves disease. Study-level points and caveats: Persistent disease preferred TRBV28, TRBJ1-2 and TRBJ2-5.

V lost 0 bases and J lost 3, with 13 bases in between. The germline V gene has CDR1 ENHRY and CDR2 SYGVKD. CDR3 length: 16 residues. Regarding time point: newly diagnosed GD, antithyroid drugs for less than 3 months. Generation of the TCR library employed RNA extracted from PBMCs. This receptor was obtained from a female donor with Graves disease. Sequenced material: peripheral blood mononuclear cells (PBMCs), taken at new diagnosis, from a patient treated with antithyroid drugs. The chain couples TRBV10-3 to TRBJ2-3, with D maybe TRBD1 (5 bases). This CDR3 reads CAISESGPGDTDTQYF. The DNA for the CDR3 is TGTGCCATCAGTGAGTCGGGGCCAGGTGATACAGATACGCAGTATTTT.